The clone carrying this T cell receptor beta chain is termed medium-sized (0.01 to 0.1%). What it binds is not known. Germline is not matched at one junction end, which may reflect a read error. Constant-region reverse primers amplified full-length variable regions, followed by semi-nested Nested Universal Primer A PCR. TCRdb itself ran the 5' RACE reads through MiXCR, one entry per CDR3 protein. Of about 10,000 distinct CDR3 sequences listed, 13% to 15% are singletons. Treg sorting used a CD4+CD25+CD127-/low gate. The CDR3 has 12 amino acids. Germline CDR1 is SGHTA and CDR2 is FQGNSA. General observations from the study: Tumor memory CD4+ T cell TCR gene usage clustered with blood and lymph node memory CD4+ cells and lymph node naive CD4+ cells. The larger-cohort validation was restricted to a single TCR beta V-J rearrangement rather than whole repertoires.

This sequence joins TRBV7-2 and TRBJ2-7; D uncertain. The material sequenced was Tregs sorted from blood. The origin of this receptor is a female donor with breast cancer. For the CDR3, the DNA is TGTGCCAGCAGTCCAAGCTCCTACGGGCAGTACTTC. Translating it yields CASSPSSYGQYF.